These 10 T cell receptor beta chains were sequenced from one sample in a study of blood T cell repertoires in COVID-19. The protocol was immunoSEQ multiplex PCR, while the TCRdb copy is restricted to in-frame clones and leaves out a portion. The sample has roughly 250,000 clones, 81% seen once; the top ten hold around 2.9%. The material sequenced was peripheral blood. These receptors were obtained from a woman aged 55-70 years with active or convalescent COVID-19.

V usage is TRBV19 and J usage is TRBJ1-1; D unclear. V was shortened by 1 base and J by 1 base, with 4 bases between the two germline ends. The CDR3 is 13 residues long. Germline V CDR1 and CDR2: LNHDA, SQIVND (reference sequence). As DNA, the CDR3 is TGTGCCAGTAGTATAGGAGCGAACACTGAAGCTTTCTTT. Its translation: CASSIGANTEAFF.

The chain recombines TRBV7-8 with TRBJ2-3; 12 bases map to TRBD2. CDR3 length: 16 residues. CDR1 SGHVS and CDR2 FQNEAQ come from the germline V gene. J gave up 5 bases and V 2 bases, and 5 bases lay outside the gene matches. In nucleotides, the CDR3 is TGTGCCAGCAGCTTACCGCTAGCGGGGGGGCTAGATACGCAGTATTTT. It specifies CASSLPLAGGLDTQYF. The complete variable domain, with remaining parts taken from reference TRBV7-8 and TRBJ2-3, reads GAGVSQSPRYKVAKRGQDVALRCDPISGHVSLFWYQQALGQGPEFLTYFQNEAQLDKSGLPSDRFFAERPEGSVSTLKIQRTQQEDSAVYLCASSLPLAGGLDTQYFGPGTRLTVL.

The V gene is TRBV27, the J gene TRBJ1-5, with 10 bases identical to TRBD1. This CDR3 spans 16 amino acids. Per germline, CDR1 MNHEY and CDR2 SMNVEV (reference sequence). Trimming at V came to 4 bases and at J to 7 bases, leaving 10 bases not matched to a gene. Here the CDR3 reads CASSSMDRGDEQPQHF. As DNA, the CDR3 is TGTGCCAGCAGTTCAATGGACAGGGGGGACGAGCAGCCCCAGCATTTT.

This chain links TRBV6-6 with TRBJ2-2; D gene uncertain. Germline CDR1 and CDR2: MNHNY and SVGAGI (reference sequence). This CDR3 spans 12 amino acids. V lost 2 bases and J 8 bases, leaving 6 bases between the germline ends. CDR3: CASSYDQGELFF. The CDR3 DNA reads TGTGCCAGCAGTTACGATCAGGGGGAGCTGTTTTTT.

The CDR3 region is CASSDGDLGGYTF. The CDR3 DNA is TGTGCCAGTAGCGATGGGGACTTGGGCGGCTACACCTTC. This sequence joins TRBV19 and TRBJ1-2, with TRBD1 as a possible D gene (5 bases). The length of the CDR3 is 13 residues. CDR1 LNHDA and CDR2 SQIVND come from the germline V gene (reference sequence). Trimming took off 6 bases at V and 8 bases at J, with 16 bases between the two ends.

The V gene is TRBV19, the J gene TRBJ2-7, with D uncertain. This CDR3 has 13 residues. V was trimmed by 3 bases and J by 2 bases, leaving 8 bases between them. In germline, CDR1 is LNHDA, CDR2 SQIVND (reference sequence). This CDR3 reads CASSIRPPYEQYF. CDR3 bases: TGTGCCAGTAGTATTCGTCCCCCCTACGAGCAGTACTTC.

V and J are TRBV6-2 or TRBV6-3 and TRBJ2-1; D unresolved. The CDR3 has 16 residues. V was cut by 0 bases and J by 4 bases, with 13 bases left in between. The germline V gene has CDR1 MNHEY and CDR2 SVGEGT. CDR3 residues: CASSYSRQIPYNEQFF. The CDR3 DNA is TGTGCCAGCAGTTACTCGAGGCAGATACCTTACAATGAGCAGTTCTTC.

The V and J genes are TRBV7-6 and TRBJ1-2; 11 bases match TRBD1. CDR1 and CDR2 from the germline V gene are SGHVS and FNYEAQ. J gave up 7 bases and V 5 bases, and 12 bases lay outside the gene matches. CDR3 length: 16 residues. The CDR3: CASSRTGGDLIGGYTF. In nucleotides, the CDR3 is TGTGCCAGCAGCCGGACAGGGGGCGACCTTATAGGTGGCTACACCTTC.

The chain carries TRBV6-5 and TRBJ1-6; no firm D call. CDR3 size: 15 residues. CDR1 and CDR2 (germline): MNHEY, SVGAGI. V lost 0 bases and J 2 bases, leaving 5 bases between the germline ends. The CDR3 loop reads CASSYSTTYNSPLHF. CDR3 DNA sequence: TGTGCCAGCAGTTACTCGACAACCTATAATTCACCCCTCCACTTT.

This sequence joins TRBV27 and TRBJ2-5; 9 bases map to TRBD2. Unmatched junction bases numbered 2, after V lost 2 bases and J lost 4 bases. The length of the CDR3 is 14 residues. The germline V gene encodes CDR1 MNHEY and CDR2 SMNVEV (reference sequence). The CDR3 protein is CASSLGGGGETQYF. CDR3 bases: TGTGCCAGCAGTTTAGGCGGGGGGGGAGAGACCCAGTACTTC.